This T cell receptor (beta chain) derives from a study of shared clonotypes between healthy human individuals. Whole-study context: The study drew on two women and a few men aged 18 to 49 as donors. General study points: Generally, naive subsets came out with larger estimated richness than memory subsets.

As concerns this clone: Its antigen is undetermined.

Adult Caucasians living in Nashville, Tennessee made up all of the donors. Germline V gene sequence: CDR1 MDHEN, CDR2 SYDVKM. V lost 8 bases and J lost 0, with 11 bases in between. The CDR3 loop spans 14 amino acids. Profiling relied on immunoSEQ multiplex PCR, and the TCRdb table lists in-frame clones only, not all of them. The sample contains 2.3 million or so clones, just over 90% of which appear only once. The sequence came from a man aged 18 to 29 in good health. Some clones in this sample may be carry-over from other donors' samples. The material sequenced was naive CD4+ T cells from PBMCs. The subset denotes: CD45RA+ positively selected. The chain has TRBV28 and TRBJ2-1; maybe TRBD2 (6 bases). In DNA, the CDR3 is TGTGCCAGCGGTAAGGGAGGCTCCTACAATGAGCAGTTCTTC. Encoded protein: CASGKGGSYNEQFF.